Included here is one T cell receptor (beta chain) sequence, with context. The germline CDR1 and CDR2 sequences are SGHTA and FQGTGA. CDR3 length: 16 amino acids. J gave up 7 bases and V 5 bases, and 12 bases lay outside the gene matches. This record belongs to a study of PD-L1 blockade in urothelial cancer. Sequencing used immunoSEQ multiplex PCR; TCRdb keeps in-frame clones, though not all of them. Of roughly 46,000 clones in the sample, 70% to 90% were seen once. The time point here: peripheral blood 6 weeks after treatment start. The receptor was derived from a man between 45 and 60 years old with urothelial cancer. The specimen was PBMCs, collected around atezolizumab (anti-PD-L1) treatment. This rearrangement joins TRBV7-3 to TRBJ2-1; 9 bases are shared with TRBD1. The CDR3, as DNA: TGTGCCAGCAGCCATCCCGGGACAGGGAAAAAAAATGAGCAGTTCTTC. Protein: CASSHPGTGKKNEQFF. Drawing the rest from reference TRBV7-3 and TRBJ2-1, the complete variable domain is GAGVSQTPSNKVTEKGKYVELRCDPISGHTALYWYRQSLGQGPEFLIYFQGTGAADDSGLPNDRFFAVRPEGSVSTLKIQRTERGDSAVYLCASSHPGTGKKNEQFFGPGTRLTVL.